This T cell receptor (beta chain) was captured in a study of cytomegalovirus exposure and HLA in healthy donors. This clone has a single count. The CDR3 spans 15 residues. V shed 7 bases and J 2 bases; nucleotides not matched to a gene: 10. The germline CDR1 and CDR2 sequences are SNHLY and FYNNEI. With 60 Vbeta and 13 Jbeta primers, the PCR was carried out. Only in-frame clones appear in the TCRdb table, and some are missing; sequencing was by immunoSEQ multiplex PCR. The sample has around 110,000 clones, 79% seen once. Sequences were obtained from PBMCs. This rearrangement joins TRBV2 to TRBJ2-7; 8 nucleotides align to TRBD2. The source is a woman aged 18-29 years in good health and CMV-seropositive. CDR3 bases: TGTGCCAGCAATTGGCGGGAGGACAACCCCTACGAGCAGTACTTC. It specifies CASNWREDNPYEQYF.